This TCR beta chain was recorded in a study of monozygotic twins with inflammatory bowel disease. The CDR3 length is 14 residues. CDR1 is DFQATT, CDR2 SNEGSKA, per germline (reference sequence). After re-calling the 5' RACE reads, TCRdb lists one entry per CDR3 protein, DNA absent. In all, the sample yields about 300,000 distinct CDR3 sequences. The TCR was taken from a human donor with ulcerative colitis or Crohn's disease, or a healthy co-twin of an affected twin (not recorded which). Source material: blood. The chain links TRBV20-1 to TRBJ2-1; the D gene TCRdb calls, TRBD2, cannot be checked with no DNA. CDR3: CSASLAGGSNEQFF.